This entry lists 29 T cell receptor beta chains sequenced from one sample in a study of blood T cell repertoires in COVID-19. The method was immunoSEQ multiplex PCR; TCRdb's version includes in-frame clones alone and lacks a portion of them. The sample records over 200,000 clones, 65% to 90% being singletons. The sample was PBMCs or T cells enriched from blood (not recorded which). The receptor source for this set is a man aged 18-30 years who had recovered from COVID-19.

V usage is TRBV30 and J usage is TRBJ1-1, with D possibly TRBD1 on 6 matching bases. The CDR3 is 15 residues long. V gave up 1 base and J gave up 8 bases, with 20 bases separating them. Germline V CDR1 and CDR2: GTSNPN, SVGIG (reference sequence). The CDR3 DNA sequence: TGTGCCTGGAGTGCAGGGGATTCGGTGGTAAGAGAAGCTTTCTTT. Protein sequence: CAWSAGDSVVREAFF.

The chain carries TRBV7-2 and TRBJ1-1; TRBD1 matches at 8 bases. Germline CDR1 and CDR2: SGHTA and FQGNSA. V dropped 6 bases and J dropped 5; count of bases not matched to a gene: 5. The length of the CDR3 is 13 residues. The CDR3 DNA sequence: TGTGCCAGCAGTTCAGGGGGCAAGACTGAAGCTTTCTTT. It specifies CASSSGGKTEAFF.

The chain recombines TRBV7-2 with TRBJ2-3; D perhaps matches TRBD2 (5 bases). Per germline, CDR1 SGHTA and CDR2 FQGNSA. V lost 2 bases and J lost 5, with 14 bases in between. The CDR3 spans 15 residues. The CDR3 DNA is TGTGCCAGCAGCTTAAACGGGAACTGGGGAGATACGCAGTATTTT. It yields the protein CASSLNGNWGDTQYF.

This sequence joins TRBV30 and TRBJ2-7; unclear D gene. This CDR3 spans 11 amino acids. The V and J ends lost 1 base and 3 bases respectively, with 4 bases between them. CDR1 is GTSNPN, CDR2 SVGIG, per germline (reference sequence). The CDR3 coding sequence is TGTGCCTGGAGTGCTAGCTACGAGCAGTACTTC. It codes for CAWSASYEQYF.

A word on this clone: Additional DNA sequences in this sample encode the identical CDR3. This chain joins TRBV2 and TRBJ1-6; 10 nucleotides agree with TRBD1. This CDR3 has 14 residues. The J segment lost 9 bases and the V segment lost 2 bases, leaving 1 base of the junction unmatched. Germline CDR1 and CDR2: SNHLY and FYNNEI. CDR3 coding DNA: TGTGCCAGCAGTGAACGGACAGGGGGTTCACCCCTCCACTTT. Encoded protein: CASSERTGGSPLHF.

The chain uses TRBV6-5 and TRBJ1-4; D call uncertain. Per germline, CDR1 MNHEY and CDR2 SVGAGI. V gave up 0 bases and J gave up 4 bases, with 6 bases separating them. This CDR3 spans 14 amino acids. The CDR3 protein is CASSYSGVNEKLFF. The DNA of the CDR3 is TGTGCCAGCAGTTACTCAGGAGTTAATGAAAAACTGTTTTTT.

The genes are TRBV11-3 and TRBJ2-7, with a possible D match to TRBD2 (5 bases). V was shortened by 5 bases and J by 5 bases, with 10 bases between the two germline ends. CDR3 length: 12 amino acids. Per germline, CDR1 SGHNT and CDR2 YENEEA. CDR3 in amino acids: CASSLLDDEQYF. The DNA for the CDR3 is TGTGCCAGCAGCCTACTAGACGACGAGCAGTACTTC.

The rearrangement links TRBV11-3 to TRBJ2-7; TRBD1 aligns across 7 bases. The CDR3 has 16 residues. CDR1 is SGHNT, CDR2 YENEEA, per germline. Trimming cost V 4 bases and J 4 bases; bases outside gene matches: 13. CDR3 region: CASSSGSRDSEYEQYF. In DNA, the CDR3 is TGTGCCAGCAGCTCAGGCTCGAGGGACAGCGAATACGAGCAGTACTTC.

This sequence joins TRBV11-2 and TRBJ1-1, with D unclear. Germline loops: CDR1 SGHAT, CDR2 FQNNGV. The CDR3 is made up of 14 amino acids. The germline V and J ends were trimmed by 3 bases and 0 bases, with 8 bases remaining between them. The CDR3 nucleotides read TGTGCCAGCAGCTTGAGCCAGGTGAACACTGAAGCTTTCTTT. Translation: CASSLSQVNTEAFF.

The chain couples TRBV28 to TRBJ1-5; D remains ambiguous. Germline values: CDR1 MDHEN, CDR2 SYDVKM. V was trimmed by 5 bases and J by 8 bases, leaving 10 bases between them. The CDR3 has 12 residues. In DNA, the CDR3 is TGTGCCAGCAGTCAAAGCCAAGAGCCCCAGCATTTT. Amino acids: CASSQSQEPQHF.

This clone was recorded only once. This rearrangement joins TRBV7-8 to TRBJ1-2; D possibly corresponds to TRBD1 (5 bases). V dropped 5 bases and J dropped 5 bases, with 12 bases sitting between them. The CDR3 extends over 13 amino acids. The V gene's germline CDR1 is SGHVS and CDR2 FQNEAQ. The CDR3 region has the DNA TGTGCCAGCAGCCACTCGGGGGAATATGGCTACACCTTC. It encodes CASSHSGEYGYTF.

This chain joins TRBV4-1 and TRBJ1-1; D is uncertain. The germline CDR1 and CDR2 sequences are MGHRA and YSYEKL. The CDR3 is made up of 13 amino acids. The V end lost 3 bases, the J end lost 1 base, and 6 bases lay between the germline ends. CDR3 coding DNA: TGCGCCAGCAGCCAGATCAGGAACACTGAAGCTTTCTTT. Translated: CASSQIRNTEAFF.

The rearrangement links TRBV3-1 (or the pseudogene TRBV3-2) to TRBJ1-3; no clear D gene. Germline V lookup: CDR1 LGHDT, CDR2 YNNKEL (reference sequence). The CDR3 spans 13 residues. V gave up 7 bases and J gave up 3 bases, with 10 bases separating them. CDR3 bases: TGTGCCAGCAACTTTGGTGATGGAAACACCATATATTTT. The encoded protein is CASNFGDGNTIYF.

This clone was counted only a few times. The J gene is TRBJ2-7, the V gene TRBV19; the D gene is possibly TRBD2 (7 bases). There are 15 residues in the CDR3. The ends were cut back, 3 bases at V and 3 bases at J, with 15 bases in the middle. Germline CDR1 reads LNHDA; CDR2 reads SQIVND (reference sequence). The CDR3 region has the DNA TGTGCCAGTAGTATCCAGGGAGGGGGTGGCTACGAGCAGTACTTC. It translates to CASSIQGGGGYEQYF.

The rearrangement uses TRBV7-9 and TRBJ2-2; D may be TRBD1 (6 bases). The V and J ends lost 5 bases and 1 base respectively, with 11 bases between them. This CDR3 region has 15 residues. The germline V gene has CDR1 SEHNR and CDR2 FQNEAQ (reference sequence). The CDR3 sequence is CASSPQGRNTGELFF. Here the CDR3 DNA reads TGTGCCAGCAGCCCACAGGGACGGAACACCGGGGAGCTGTTTTTT.

V usage is TRBV10-2 and J usage is TRBJ2-2, with a possible D match to TRBD2 (7 bases). The V end lost 8 bases, the J end lost 4 bases, and 14 bases lay between the germline ends. Germline assignment: CDR1 WSHSY and CDR2 SAAADI. CDR3 length: 14 amino acids. CDR3 DNA sequence: TGCGCCAGCGGGTGGGGAGGGGGCACCGGGGAGCTGTTTTTT. Translation gives CASGWGGGTGELFF.

This chain joins TRBV20-1 and TRBJ2-1; 7 nucleotides align to TRBD2. This CDR3 has 15 residues. After removal of 3 bases from V and 10 bases from J, the junction contained 15 bases not matched to a gene. Germline V lookup: CDR1 DFQATT, CDR2 SNEGSKA (reference sequence). The CDR3 DNA sequence: TGCAGTGCTAGTAGGGCGGGAGCCCCGAGTGGGGAGCAGTTCTTC. Translated, it gives CSASRAGAPSGEQFF.

This clone was recorded a few times. The CDR3 sequence: CASSDGTSRNTGELFF. The CDR3 coding sequence is TGCGCCAGCAGTGATGGGACTAGCCGGAACACCGGGGAGCTGTTTTTT. This sequence joins TRBV10-1 and TRBJ2-2; 9 bases map to TRBD2. The junction had 3 bases not matched to a gene; V was cut back by 3 bases and J by 1 base. The CDR3 has 16 residues. CDR1 is WNHNN, CDR2 SYGVQD, per germline (reference sequence).

V usage is TRBV11-2 and J usage is TRBJ2-7; D gene ambiguous. The CDR3 is made up of 12 amino acids. CDR1 is SGHAT, CDR2 FQNNGV, per germline. Trimming stripped 5 bases from V and 4 bases from J, with 9 bases between. The CDR3 DNA reads as TGTGCCAGCAGCGGAGAGGATTACGAGCAGTACTTC. Its protein product is CASSGEDYEQYF. Variable domain in full (rest from reference TRBV11-2 and TRBJ2-7): EAGVAQSPRYKIIEKRQSVAFWCNPISGHATLYWYQQILGQGPKLLIQFQNNGVVDDSQLPKDRFSAERLKGVDSTLKIQPAKLEDSAVYLCASSGEDYEQYFGPGTRLTVT.

V usage is TRBV2 and J usage is TRBJ1-3, with TRBD1 matching 7 bases. The CDR3 covers 17 residues. The V and J ends lost 6 bases and 0 bases, in that order; junction bases with no gene match: 11. The V gene's germline CDR1 is SNHLY and CDR2 FYNNEI. The CDR3 loop is CASRGQLSTRSGNTIYF. CDR3 nucleotides: TGTGCCAGCAGGGGACAGCTATCAACCCGCTCTGGAAACACCATATATTTT.

V gene TRBV2 combines with J gene TRBJ1-2; 7 nucleotides match TRBD1. Unmatched junction bases numbered 9, after V lost 11 bases and J lost 3 bases. Looked up from germline, CDR1 is SNHLY and CDR2 is FYNNEI. CDR3 length: 13 amino acids. The CDR3 nucleotides read TGTGCCCAAAAACTTGACAGGGACTATGGCTACACCTTC. It codes for CAQKLDRDYGYTF.

The V gene is TRBV3-1 (or the pseudogene TRBV3-2), the J gene TRBJ2-2; D unclear. CDR3 length: 17 amino acids. Trimming took off 1 base at V and 1 base at J, with 13 bases between the two ends. Germline CDR1 and CDR2: LGHDT and YNNKEL (reference sequence). The CDR3 protein is CASSQARVGLNTGELFF. CDR3 bases: TGTGCCAGCAGCCAAGCTCGCGTGGGCTTGAACACCGGGGAGCTGTTTTTT.

The chain recombines TRBV28 with TRBJ2-7, with 9 bases lining up with TRBD1. Germline CDR1 reads MDHEN; CDR2 reads SYDVKM. Trimming took 7 bases from V and 2 from J; bases not matched to a gene: 6. The length of the CDR3 is 14 residues. CDR3 sequence: CASNYGTGTYEQYF. The CDR3 DNA reads TGTGCCAGCAATTACGGGACAGGGACCTACGAGCAGTACTTC.

The chain has TRBV5-1 and TRBJ2-7; possibly TRBD1 for D (6 bases). There are 17 residues in the CDR3. V was trimmed by 0 bases and J by 0 bases, leaving 16 bases between them. Germline V lookup: CDR1 SGHRS, CDR2 YFSETQ. DNA for the CDR3: TGCGCCAGCAGCTTGGCCCTAAGGACAGCCAGCTCCTACGAGCAGTACTTC. This translates into CASSLALRTASSYEQYF. Combining the CDR3 with reference TRBV5-1 and TRBJ2-7 gives the whole variable domain KAGVTQTPRYLIKTRGQQVTLSCSPISGHRSVSWYQQTPGQGLQFLFEYFSETQRNKGNFPGRFSGRQFSNSRSEMNVSTLELGDSALYLCASSLALRTASSYEQYFGPGTRLTVT.

V usage is TRBV4-2 and J usage is TRBJ2-1; TRBD2 matches 7 bases. This CDR3 has 17 residues. The germline gives CDR1 LGHNA, CDR2 YNFKEQ. V shed 4 bases, J shed 0 bases, and the junction held 9 bases outside the gene matches. CDR3 in DNA: TGTGCCAGCAGCCGTGAACTAGCGCGGGCCTCCTACAATGAGCAGTTCTTC. Protein product: CASSRELARASYNEQFF.

The genes are TRBV11-2 and TRBJ2-5, with a tentative D call TRBD1 (6 bases). V was pared by 8 bases and J by 5 bases, with 15 bases between. The CDR3 covers 13 residues. The germline CDR1 and CDR2 sequences are SGHAT and FQNNGV. The CDR3 loop is CASCRGQRETQYF. As DNA, the CDR3 is TGTGCCAGCTGCAGGGGCCAAAGGGAGACCCAGTACTTC.

This clone was observed a single time. This rearrangement joins TRBV30 to TRBJ2-2; D is unclear. V lost 2 bases, J lost 4 bases, and 8 bases lay in between. The CDR3 is made up of 13 amino acids. Germline V gives CDR1 GTSNPN, CDR2 SVGIG (reference sequence). The CDR3 sequence is CAWSITTTGELFF. The CDR3 DNA reads as TGTGCCTGGAGTATAACAACCACCGGGGAGCTGTTTTTT.

The chain joins TRBV24-1 to TRBJ2-2, with D possibly being TRBD1 (6 bases). V was pared by 1 base and J by 7 bases, with 12 bases between. The CDR3 is 15 amino acids. The germline CDR1 and CDR2 sequences are KGHDR and SFDVKD. CDR3 region: CATSDLRQGNGELFF. In DNA, the CDR3 is TGTGCCACCAGTGATTTACGGCAGGGGAACGGGGAGCTGTTTTTT.

The chain employs TRBV18 and TRBJ1-6, with 7 bases lining up with TRBD1. CDR1 and CDR2 from the germline V gene are KGHSH and LQKENI. The CDR3 runs 14 residues. The ends lost 4 bases at V and 10 bases at J; junction bases unmatched: 7. CDR3 nucleotides: TGTGCCAGCTCACTTGACAGGGTGGCATCACCCCTCCACTTT. Translating gives CASSLDRVASPLHF. Full variable domain (remainder filled in from reference TRBV18 and TRBJ1-6): NAGVMQNPRHLVRRRGQEARLRCSPMKGHSHVYWYRQLPEEGLKFMVYLQKENIIDESGMPKERFSAEFPKEGPSILRIQQVVRGDSAAYFCASSLDRVASPLHFGNGTRLTVT.